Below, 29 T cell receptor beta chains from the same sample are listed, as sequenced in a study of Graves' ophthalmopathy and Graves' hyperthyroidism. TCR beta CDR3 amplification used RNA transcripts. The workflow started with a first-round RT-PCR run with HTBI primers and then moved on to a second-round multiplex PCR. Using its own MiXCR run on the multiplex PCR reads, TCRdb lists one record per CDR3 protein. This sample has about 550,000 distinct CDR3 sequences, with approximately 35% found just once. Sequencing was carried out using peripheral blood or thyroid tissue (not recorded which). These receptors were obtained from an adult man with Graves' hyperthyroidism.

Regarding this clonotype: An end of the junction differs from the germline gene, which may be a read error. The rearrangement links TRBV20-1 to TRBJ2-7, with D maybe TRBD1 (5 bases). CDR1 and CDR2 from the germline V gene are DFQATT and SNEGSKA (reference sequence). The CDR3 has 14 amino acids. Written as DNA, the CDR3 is TGCAGTGCTAGTAGGGGCTTGACCTTCTACGAGCAATACTTC. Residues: CSASRGLTFYEQYF.

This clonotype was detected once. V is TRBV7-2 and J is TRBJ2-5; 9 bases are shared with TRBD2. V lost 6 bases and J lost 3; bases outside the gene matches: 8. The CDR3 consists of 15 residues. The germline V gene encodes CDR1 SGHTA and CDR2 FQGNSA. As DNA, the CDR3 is TGTGCCAGCAGTTACTATCGGACTAGCGAAGAGACCCAGTACTTC. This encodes CASSYYRTSEETQYF.

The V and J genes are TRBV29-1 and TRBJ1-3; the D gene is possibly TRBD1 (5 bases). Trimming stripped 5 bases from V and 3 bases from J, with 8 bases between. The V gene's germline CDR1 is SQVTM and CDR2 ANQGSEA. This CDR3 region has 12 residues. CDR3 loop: CSVSGLGNTIYF. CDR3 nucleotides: TGCAGCGTTTCGGGGCTTGGAAACACCATATATTTT.

As DNA, the CDR3 is TGTGCCAGCAGCGCCTTACAGGGCACCGGGGAGCTGTTTTTT. Translating it yields CASSALQGTGELFF. V gene TRBV9 combines with J gene TRBJ2-2; the D gene is possibly TRBD1 (6 bases). Deletions cut 3 bases from V and 4 bases from J, with 10 bases between. The germline gives CDR1 SGDLS, CDR2 YYNGEE. This CDR3 contains 14 residues. The full variable domain, in which reference TRBV9 and TRBJ2-2 provide the parts outside the CDR3, is DSGVTQTPKHLITATGQRVTLRCSPRSGDLSVYWYQQSLDQGLQFLIQYYNGEERAKGNILERFSAQQFPDLHSELNLSSLELGDSALYFCASSALQGTGELFFGEGSRLTVL.

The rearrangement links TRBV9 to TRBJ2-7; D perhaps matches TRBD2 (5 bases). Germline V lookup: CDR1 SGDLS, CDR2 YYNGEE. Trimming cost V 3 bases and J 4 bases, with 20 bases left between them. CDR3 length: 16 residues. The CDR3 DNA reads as TGTGCCAGCAGCGCCTCTGGGGATCGCGGGTTATACGAGCAGTACTTC. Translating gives CASSASGDRGLYEQYF.

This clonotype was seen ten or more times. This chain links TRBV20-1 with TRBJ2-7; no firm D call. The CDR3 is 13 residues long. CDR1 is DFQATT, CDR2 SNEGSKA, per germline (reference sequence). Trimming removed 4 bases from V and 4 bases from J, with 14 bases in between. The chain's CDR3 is CSAMLDGLYEQYF. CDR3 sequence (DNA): TGCAGTGCTATGTTAGACGGGCTATACGAGCAGTACTTC.

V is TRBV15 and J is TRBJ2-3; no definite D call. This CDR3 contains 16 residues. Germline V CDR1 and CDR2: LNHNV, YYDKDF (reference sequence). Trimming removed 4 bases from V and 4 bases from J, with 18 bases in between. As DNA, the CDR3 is TGTGCCACCAGCACCATGACATTATTATCAGCAGATACGCAGTATTTT. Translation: CATSTMTLLSADTQYF.

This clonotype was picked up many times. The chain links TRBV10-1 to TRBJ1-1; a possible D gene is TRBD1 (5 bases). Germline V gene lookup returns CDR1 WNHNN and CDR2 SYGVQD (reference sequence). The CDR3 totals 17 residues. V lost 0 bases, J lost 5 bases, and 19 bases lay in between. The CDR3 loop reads CASSESTRGTSGTEAFF. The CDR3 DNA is TGCGCCAGCAGTGAGTCGACTCGTGGGACTTCGGGAACTGAAGCTTTCTTT.

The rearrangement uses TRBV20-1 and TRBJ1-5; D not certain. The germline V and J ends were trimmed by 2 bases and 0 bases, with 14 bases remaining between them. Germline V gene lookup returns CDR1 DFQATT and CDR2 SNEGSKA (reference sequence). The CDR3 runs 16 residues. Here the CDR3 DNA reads TGCAGTGCTAGACATACAGAGACTTATAGCAATCAGCCCCAGCATTTT. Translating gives CSARHTETYSNQPQHF.

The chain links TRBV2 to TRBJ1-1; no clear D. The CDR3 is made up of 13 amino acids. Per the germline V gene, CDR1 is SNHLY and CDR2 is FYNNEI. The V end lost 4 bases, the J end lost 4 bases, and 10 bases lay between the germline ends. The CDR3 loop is CASSASQATEAFF. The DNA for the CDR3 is TGTGCCAGCAGTGCTAGTCAGGCCACTGAAGCTTTCTTT.

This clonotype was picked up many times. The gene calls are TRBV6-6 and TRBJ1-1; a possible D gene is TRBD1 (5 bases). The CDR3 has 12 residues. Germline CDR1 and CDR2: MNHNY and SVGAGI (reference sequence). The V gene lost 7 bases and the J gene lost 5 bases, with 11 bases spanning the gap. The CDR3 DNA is TGTGCCAGCACCCATGGGGGAACTGAAGCTTTCTTT. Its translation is CASTHGGTEAFF.

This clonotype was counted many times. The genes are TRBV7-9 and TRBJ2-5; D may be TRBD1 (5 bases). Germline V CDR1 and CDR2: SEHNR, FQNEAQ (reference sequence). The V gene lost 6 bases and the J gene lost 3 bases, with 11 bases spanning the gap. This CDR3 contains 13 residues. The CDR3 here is CASRVGHEETQYF. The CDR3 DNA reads TGTGCCAGCAGGGTGGGGCACGAAGAGACCCAGTACTTC.

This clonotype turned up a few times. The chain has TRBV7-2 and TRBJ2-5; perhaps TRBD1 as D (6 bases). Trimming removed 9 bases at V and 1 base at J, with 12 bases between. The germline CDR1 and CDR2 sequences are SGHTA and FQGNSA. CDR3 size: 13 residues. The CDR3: CASNREFQETQYF. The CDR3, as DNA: TGTGCCAGTAACAGGGAGTTCCAAGAGACCCAGTACTTC. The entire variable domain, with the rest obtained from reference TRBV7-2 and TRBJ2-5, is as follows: GAGVSQSPSNKVTEKGKDVELRCDPISGHTALYWYRQSLGQGLEFLIYFQGNSAPDKSGLPSDRFSAERTGGSVSTLTIQRTQQEDSAVYLCASNREFQETQYFGPGTRLLVL.

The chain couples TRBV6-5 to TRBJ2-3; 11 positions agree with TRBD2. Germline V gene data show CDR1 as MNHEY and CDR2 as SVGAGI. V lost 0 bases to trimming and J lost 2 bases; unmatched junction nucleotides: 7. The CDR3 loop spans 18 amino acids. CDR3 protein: CASSYSPGLAEFTDTQYF. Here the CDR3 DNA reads TGTGCCAGCAGTTACTCTCCGGGACTAGCGGAATTCACAGATACGCAGTATTTT.

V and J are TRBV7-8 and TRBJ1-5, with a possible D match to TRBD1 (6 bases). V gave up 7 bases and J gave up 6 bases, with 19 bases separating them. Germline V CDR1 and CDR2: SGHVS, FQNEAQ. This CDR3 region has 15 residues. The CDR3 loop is CASNRWGALGQPQHF. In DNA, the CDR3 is TGTGCCAGCAACCGATGGGGGGCGTTAGGTCAGCCCCAGCATTTT.

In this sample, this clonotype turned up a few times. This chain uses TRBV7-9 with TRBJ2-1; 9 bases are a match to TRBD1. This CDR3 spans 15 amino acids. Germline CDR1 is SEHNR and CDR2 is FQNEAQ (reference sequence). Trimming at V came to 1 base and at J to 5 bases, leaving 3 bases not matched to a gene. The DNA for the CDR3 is TGTGCCAGCAGCTTAGACAGGGGGCGGAACAATGAGCAGTTCTTC. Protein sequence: CASSLDRGRNNEQFF.

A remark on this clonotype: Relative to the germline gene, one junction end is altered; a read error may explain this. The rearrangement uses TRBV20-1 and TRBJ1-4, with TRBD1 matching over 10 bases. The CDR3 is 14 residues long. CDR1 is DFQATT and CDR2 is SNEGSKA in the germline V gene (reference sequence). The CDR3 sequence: CSAEQGQGSGKLVF. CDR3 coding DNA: TGCAGTGCGGAGCAGGGACAGGGGAGTGGAAAACTGGTTTTT.

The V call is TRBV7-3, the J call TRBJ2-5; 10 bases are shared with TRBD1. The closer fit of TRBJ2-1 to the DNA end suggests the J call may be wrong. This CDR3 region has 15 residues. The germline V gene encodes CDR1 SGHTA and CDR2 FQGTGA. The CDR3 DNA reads TGTGCCAGCAGCCCGACAGGGGGCAGCTACAATGAGCAGTTCTTC. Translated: CASSPTGGSYNEQFF.

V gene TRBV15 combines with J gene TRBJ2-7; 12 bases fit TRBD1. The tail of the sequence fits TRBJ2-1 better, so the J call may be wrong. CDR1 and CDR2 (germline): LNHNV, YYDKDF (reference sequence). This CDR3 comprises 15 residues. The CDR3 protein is CATSSGTGGLNEQFF. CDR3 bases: TGTGCCACCAGCAGCGGGACAGGGGGCCTGAATGAGCAGTTCTTC.

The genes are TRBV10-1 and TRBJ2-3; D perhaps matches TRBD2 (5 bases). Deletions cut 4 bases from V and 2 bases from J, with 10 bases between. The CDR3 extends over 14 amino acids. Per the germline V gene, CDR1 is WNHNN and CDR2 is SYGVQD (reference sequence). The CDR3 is CASSALADTDTQYF. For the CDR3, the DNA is TGCGCCAGCAGTGCCCTAGCCGACACAGATACGCAGTATTTT.

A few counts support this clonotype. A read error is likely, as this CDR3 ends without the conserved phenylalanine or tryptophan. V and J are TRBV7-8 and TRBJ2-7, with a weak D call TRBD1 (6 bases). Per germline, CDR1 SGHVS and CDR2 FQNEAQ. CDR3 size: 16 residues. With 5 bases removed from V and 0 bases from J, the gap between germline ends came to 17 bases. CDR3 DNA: TGTGCCAGCAGCCGGTCCCTTACAGGGCTCTCCTACGAGCAGTACCTC. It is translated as CASSRSLTGLSYEQYL.

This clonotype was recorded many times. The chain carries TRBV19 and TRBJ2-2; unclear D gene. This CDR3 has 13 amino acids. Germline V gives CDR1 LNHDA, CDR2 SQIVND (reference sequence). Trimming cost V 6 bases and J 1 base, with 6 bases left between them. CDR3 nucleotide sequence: TGTGCCAGTAGGTATCTGAACACCGGGGAGCTGTTTTTT. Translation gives CASRYLNTGELFF.

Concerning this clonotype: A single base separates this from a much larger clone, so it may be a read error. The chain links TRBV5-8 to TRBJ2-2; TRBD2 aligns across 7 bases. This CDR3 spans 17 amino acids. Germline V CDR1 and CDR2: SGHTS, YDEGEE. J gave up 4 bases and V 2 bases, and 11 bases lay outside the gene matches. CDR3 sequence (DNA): TGTGCCAGCAGCTTCCGAAGCGGGGTTATCAGCACCGGGGAGCTGTTTTTT. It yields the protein CASSFRSGVISTGELFF.

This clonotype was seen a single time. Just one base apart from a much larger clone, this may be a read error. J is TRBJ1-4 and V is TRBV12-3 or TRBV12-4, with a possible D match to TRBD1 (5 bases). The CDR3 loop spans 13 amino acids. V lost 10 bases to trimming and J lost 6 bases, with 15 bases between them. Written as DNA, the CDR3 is TGTGCCACCAGAAGGGGTTATGATGAAAAACTGTTTTTT. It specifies CATRRGYDEKLFF.

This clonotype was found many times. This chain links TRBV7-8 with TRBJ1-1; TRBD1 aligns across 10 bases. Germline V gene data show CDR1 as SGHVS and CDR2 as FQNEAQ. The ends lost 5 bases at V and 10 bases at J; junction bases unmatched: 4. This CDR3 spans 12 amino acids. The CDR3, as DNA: TGTGCCAGCAGCGTCCGGGACAGGGGAGCTTTCTTT. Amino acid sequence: CASSVRDRGAFF.

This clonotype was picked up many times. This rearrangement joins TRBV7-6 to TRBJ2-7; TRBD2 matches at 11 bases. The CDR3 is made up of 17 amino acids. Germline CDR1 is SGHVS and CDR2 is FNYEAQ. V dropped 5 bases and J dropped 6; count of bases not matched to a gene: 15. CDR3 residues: CASSPLSLAGGQVEQYF. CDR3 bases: TGTGCCAGCAGCCCCCTCTCTTTAGCGGGAGGGCAGGTCGAGCAGTACTTC.

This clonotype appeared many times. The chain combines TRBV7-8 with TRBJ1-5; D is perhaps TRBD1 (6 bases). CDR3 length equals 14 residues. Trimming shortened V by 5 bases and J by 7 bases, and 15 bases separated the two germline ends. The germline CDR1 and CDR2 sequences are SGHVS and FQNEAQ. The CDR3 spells CASSLASGVQPQHF. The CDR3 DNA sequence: TGTGCCAGCAGCCTGGCGTCAGGGGTGCAGCCCCAGCATTTT.

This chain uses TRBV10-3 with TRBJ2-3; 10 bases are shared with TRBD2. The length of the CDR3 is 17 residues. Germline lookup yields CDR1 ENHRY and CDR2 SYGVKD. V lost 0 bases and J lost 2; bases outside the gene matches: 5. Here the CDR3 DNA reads TGTGCCATCAGTGAGTCGGTACTAGCGGGATTCACAGATACGCAGTATTTT. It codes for CAISESVLAGFTDTQYF.

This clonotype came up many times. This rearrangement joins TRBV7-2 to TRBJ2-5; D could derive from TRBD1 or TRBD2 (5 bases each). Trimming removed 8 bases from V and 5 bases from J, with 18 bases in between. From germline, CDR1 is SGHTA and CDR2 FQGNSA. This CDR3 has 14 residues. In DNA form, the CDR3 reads TGTGCCAGCTCCCTAACCGTAGGGGACGAGACCCAGTACTTC. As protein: CASSLTVGDETQYF.